Each of the 26 T cell receptor beta chains below was sequenced from the same sample in a study of post-analysis software for immune sequencing data. Libraries were made from TCR beta cDNA, and they carried unique molecular identifiers. TCRdb fed the PCR reads into MiXCR, producing one record per CDR3 protein. The data show 600,000 to 750,000 distinct CDR3 sequences, with approximately 60% seen just once and approximately 11% held by the top ten. Regarding the study as a whole: Higher frequency in patients than in controls was seen for a handful of TRBV segments, with TRBV5-6, TRBV5-1 and TRBV20-1 among them.

The antigens these receptors bind are not known. Material: blood. The receptor source for this set is a girl aged 2 to 9 with multiple sclerosis.

This clonotype appeared a single time. The V call is TRBV15, the J call TRBJ2-1; 8 positions agree with TRBD2. V gave up 5 bases and J gave up 7 bases; unmatched junction bases: 16. The CDR3 length is 17 residues. Germline loops: CDR1 LNHNV, CDR2 YYDKDF (reference sequence). CDR3 sequence (DNA): TGTGCCACCAGCCAGAGGGGCGGGGGGACGTCGAGAAATGAGCAGTTCTTC. This codes for CATSQRGGGTSRNEQFF.

The chain recombines TRBV29-1 with TRBJ1-1; D not resolved. CDR3 length: 10 residues. V was shortened by 8 bases and J by 5 bases, with 9 bases between the two germline ends. Germline V gives CDR1 SQVTM, CDR2 ANQGSEA. Here the CDR3 reads CSHGETEAFF. The CDR3 coding sequence is TGCAGCCATGGGGAGACTGAAGCTTTCTTT. Based on the CDR3 plus reference TRBV29-1 and TRBJ1-1, the full variable domain is SAVISQKPSRDICQRGTSLTIQCQVDSQVTMMFWYRQQPGQSLTLIATANQGSEATYESGFVIDKFPISRPNLTFSTLTVSNMSPEDSSIYLCSHGETEAFFGQGTRLTVV.

This clonotype appeared many times. The gene calls are TRBV20-1 and TRBJ2-5; 7 bases are shared with TRBD1. CDR3 length: 14 residues. V lost 3 bases to trimming and J lost 0 bases; unmatched junction nucleotides: 4. The germline V gene encodes CDR1 DFQATT and CDR2 SNEGSKA (reference sequence). The CDR3 DNA reads as TGCAGTGCTAGGCAAGACAGGGACCAAGAGACCCAGTACTTC. This translates into CSARQDRDQETQYF.

This clonotype was detected a few times. One junction end disagrees with the germline gene, perhaps due to a read error. This sequence joins TRBV5-1 and TRBJ2-1; 7 nucleotides align to TRBD1. The CDR3 covers 14 residues. Germline-derived CDR1 and CDR2 are SGHRS and YFSETQ. The CDR3 region is CASSLTGTYNEQFF. The CDR3 bases are TGTGCCAGCAGTTTGACAGGGACCTACAATGAGCAGTTCTTC.

J is TRBJ2-4 and V is TRBV11-3; D is unresolved. The germline V gene has CDR1 SGHNT and CDR2 YENEEA. V lost 1 base, J lost 0 bases, and 10 bases lay in between. The CDR3 spans 16 residues. The CDR3 DNA sequence: TGTGCCAGCAGCTTAGTGCCTGCTCTAGCCAAAAACATTCAGTACTTC. Amino acids: CASSLVPALAKNIQYF.

J is TRBJ2-3 and V is TRBV29-1; possibly TRBD1 for D (6 bases). V lost 6 bases and J lost 7, with 8 bases in between. Per the germline V gene, CDR1 is SQVTM and CDR2 is ANQGSEA. The CDR3 totals 10 residues. For the CDR3, the DNA is TGCAGCGTCACAGGGAATACGCAGTATTTT. Translating gives CSVTGNTQYF.

This chain connects TRBV6-5 to TRBJ1-2; D remains unclear. The germline V gene has CDR1 MNHEY and CDR2 SVGAGI. V lost 2 bases and J lost 7, with 8 bases in between. The CDR3 totals 12 residues. As DNA, the CDR3 is TGTGCCAGCAGTTACAGGGCGGGTGGCTACACCTTC. It specifies CASSYRAGGYTF.

This clonotype appeared a few times. The rearrangement joins TRBV2 to TRBJ1-2; possibly TRBD1 for D (5 bases). The CDR3 totals 14 residues. V was pared by 6 bases and J by 6 bases, with 17 bases between. The germline V gene encodes CDR1 SNHLY and CDR2 FYNNEI. The CDR3 sequence: CASRLTDSTHGYTF. The DNA of the CDR3 is TGTGCCAGCAGGCTCACCGACAGTACCCATGGCTACACCTTC.

The chain couples TRBV4-3 to TRBJ2-2; 10 bases line up with TRBD1. The CDR3 runs to 15 residues. Germline CDR1 and CDR2: LGHNA and YSLEER. The V and J ends lost 4 bases and 5 bases, in that order; junction bases with no gene match: 4. The CDR3 nucleotides read TGCGCCAGCAGCCCTGGACAGGGGGAAACCGGGGAGCTGTTTTTT. This encodes CASSPGQGETGELFF.

J is TRBJ2-6 and V is TRBV4-3; D possibly uses TRBD1 or TRBD2 (6 bases each). Looked up from germline, CDR1 is LGHNA and CDR2 is YSLEER. V gave up 1 base and J gave up 4 bases, with 14 bases separating them. This CDR3 is 17 amino acids long. CDR3 coding DNA: TGCGCCAGCAGCCAAGGACGGGGGCTGAGGGGGGCCAACGTCCTGACTTTC. Translated, it gives CASSQGRGLRGANVLTF.

This clonotype was seen only once. One end of the junction does not line up with germline, which may come from a read error. The rearrangement links TRBV15 to TRBJ2-2, with D perhaps TRBD2 (5 bases). The CDR3 covers 13 residues. The germline V gene encodes CDR1 LNHNV and CDR2 YYDKDF (reference sequence). As DNA, the CDR3 is TGTGCCACCAGCAGACCCTACACCGGGGAGTTGTTTTTT. Amino acid sequence: CATSRPYTGELFF.

V is TRBV28 and J is TRBJ2-5; tentative D call: TRBD2 (5 bases). The J call is in doubt because the DNA end fits TRBJ2-7 better. CDR1 is MDHEN and CDR2 is SYDVKM in the germline V gene. The CDR3 is 13 amino acids. The CDR3 sequence: CASSDLTRDEQYF. CDR3 DNA: TGTGCCAGCAGTGACCTCACTAGAGACGAGCAGTACTTC.

In this sample, this clonotype turned up a few times. V gene TRBV6-6 combines with J gene TRBJ2-3, with D tentatively TRBD1 (6 bases). The CDR3 has 14 amino acids. CDR1 and CDR2 (germline): MNHNY, SVGAGI (reference sequence). The ends were cut back, 6 bases at V and 4 bases at J, with 14 bases in the middle. CDR3: CASSPHRAADTQYF. The CDR3, as DNA: TGTGCCAGCAGCCCACACAGGGCTGCAGATACGCAGTATTTT.

The chain employs TRBV7-2 and TRBJ2-5; 11 bases align to TRBD2. Germline CDR1 and CDR2: SGHTA and FQGNSA. This CDR3 comprises 17 residues. V shed 2 bases and J 3 bases; nucleotides not matched to a gene: 8. The CDR3 spells CASSLPRLAGLEETQYF. CDR3 coding DNA: TGTGCCAGCAGCTTACCCAGACTAGCGGGATTAGAAGAGACCCAGTACTTC.

This chain uses TRBV13 with TRBJ1-2; D uncertain. The CDR3 spans 13 residues. V dropped 5 bases and J dropped 4 bases, with 11 bases sitting between them. Germline assignment: CDR1 PRHDT and CDR2 FYEKMQ (reference sequence). CDR3 in DNA: TGTGCCAGCAGCGTCGGTCAGCCCTATGGCTACACCTTC. Translated: CASSVGQPYGYTF.

This clonotype was counted a few times. This sequence joins TRBV29-1 and TRBJ2-1; 10 nucleotides agree with TRBD1. The germline gives CDR1 SQVTM, CDR2 ANQGSEA. This CDR3 spans 13 amino acids. CDR3 in amino acids: CSTGDRGYNEQFF. The CDR3 coding sequence is TGCAGTACCGGGGACAGGGGTTACAATGAGCAGTTCTTC.

This chain joins TRBV29-1 and TRBJ1-1; tentatively, D is TRBD1 (6 bases). V dropped 7 bases and J dropped 5 bases, with 17 bases sitting between them. This CDR3 is built from 13 residues. The V gene's germline CDR1 is SQVTM and CDR2 ANQGSEA. The CDR3 DNA reads TGCAGCGCGTCGATGGGGGCGCGGACTGAAGCTTTCTTT. Protein: CSASMGARTEAFF.

CDR3 coding DNA: TGTGCCAGCAGCTTATCGGCGCGGGGGGTTAACAATGAGCAGTTCTTC. Its translation: CASSLSARGVNNEQFF. The chain is built from TRBV7-9 and TRBJ2-1; TRBD2 matches at 8 bases. V lost 2 bases and J lost 5; bases outside the gene matches: 8. Germline CDR1 is SEHNR and CDR2 is FQNEAQ (reference sequence). The CDR3 spans 16 residues.

V gene TRBV6-2 or TRBV6-3 combines with J gene TRBJ2-5; 9 bases are shared with TRBD2. The CDR3 consists of 16 residues. In germline, CDR1 is MNHEY, CDR2 SVGEGT. After removal of 4 bases from V and 1 base from J, the junction contained 7 bases not matched to a gene. The CDR3 nucleotides read TGTGCCAGCAGTTCACCCGGGACTAGCCTCCAAGAGACCCAGTACTTC. Protein: CASSSPGTSLQETQYF.

This clonotype came up a few times. The J gene is TRBJ1-1, the V gene TRBV25-1; TRBD1 matches at 8 bases. V shed 3 bases and J 1 base; nucleotides not matched to a gene: 4. This CDR3 region has 15 residues. The germline V gene has CDR1 MGHDK and CDR2 SYGVNS. CDR3 sequence: CASSDVGQGNTEAFF. The CDR3 nucleotides are TGTGCCAGCAGTGATGTAGGACAGGGGAACACTGAAGCTTTCTTT.

This clonotype was found once. The gene calls are TRBV30 and TRBJ1-5; D is perhaps TRBD1 (6 bases). Germline lookup yields CDR1 GTSNPN and CDR2 SVGIG (reference sequence). The CDR3 loop spans 15 amino acids. The germline V and J ends were trimmed by 4 bases and 0 bases, with 13 bases remaining between them. The DNA of the CDR3 is TGTGCCTGGAACCCACAGGGAGGTAGCAATCAGCCCCAGCATTTT. This sequence encodes CAWNPQGGSNQPQHF.

This clonotype has only one observation. This chain joins TRBV27 and TRBJ2-5, with D perhaps matching TRBD1 or TRBD2 (5 bases each). V was trimmed by 8 bases and J by 4 bases, leaving 17 bases between them. The CDR3 extends over 14 amino acids. Per the germline V gene, CDR1 is MNHEY and CDR2 is SMNVEV (reference sequence). Here the CDR3 reads CASGETEGGETQYF. CDR3 sequence (DNA): TGTGCCAGCGGCGAGACAGAGGGTGGAGAGACCCAGTACTTC.

This chain links TRBV14 with TRBJ2-3; the D is unclear. Trimming took off 1 base at V and 1 base at J, with 6 bases between the two ends. The CDR3 runs to 14 residues. Germline V gene data show CDR1 as SGHDN and CDR2 as FVKESK. This CDR3 is CASSQVPGTDTQYF. The DNA of the CDR3 is TGTGCCAGCAGCCAAGTGCCGGGCACAGATACGCAGTATTTT. Combining the CDR3 with reference TRBV14 and TRBJ2-3 gives the whole variable domain EAGVTQFPSHSVIEKGQTVTLRCDPISGHDNLYWYRRVMGKEIKFLLHFVKESKQDESGMPNNRFLAERTGGTYSTLKVQPAELEDSGVYFCASSQVPGTDTQYFGPGTRLTVL.

On this clonotype itself: Sequence at one end of the junction differs from germline and may be a read error. The chain combines TRBV12-3 or TRBV12-4 with TRBJ2-1; no clear D. The CDR3 runs 12 residues. The CDR3 region has the DNA TGTACCAGCAGTTTAGTGCCCAATGAGCAGTTCTTC. It translates to CTSSLVPNEQFF.

The gene calls are TRBV30 and TRBJ1-2; 7 bases are a match to TRBD1. Germline trimming cut 2 bases from V and 5 bases from J; bases unmatched to any gene: 2. This CDR3 has 12 amino acids. CDR1 is GTSNPN and CDR2 is SVGIG in the germline V gene (reference sequence). CDR3 in DNA: TGTGCCTGGAGTCCAGGGGGGTATGGCTACACCTTC. It yields the protein CAWSPGGYGYTF.

This clonotype was detected a few times. This sequence joins TRBV29-1 and TRBJ2-5; 9 bases match TRBD1. The CDR3 length is 11 residues. The germline gives CDR1 SQVTM, CDR2 ANQGSEA. With 6 bases clipped from V and 11 bases from J, the junction kept 7 bases outside the gene matches. The CDR3 protein is CSVGQGTRQYF. As DNA, the CDR3 is TGCAGCGTAGGACAGGGGACGAGGCAGTACTTC.